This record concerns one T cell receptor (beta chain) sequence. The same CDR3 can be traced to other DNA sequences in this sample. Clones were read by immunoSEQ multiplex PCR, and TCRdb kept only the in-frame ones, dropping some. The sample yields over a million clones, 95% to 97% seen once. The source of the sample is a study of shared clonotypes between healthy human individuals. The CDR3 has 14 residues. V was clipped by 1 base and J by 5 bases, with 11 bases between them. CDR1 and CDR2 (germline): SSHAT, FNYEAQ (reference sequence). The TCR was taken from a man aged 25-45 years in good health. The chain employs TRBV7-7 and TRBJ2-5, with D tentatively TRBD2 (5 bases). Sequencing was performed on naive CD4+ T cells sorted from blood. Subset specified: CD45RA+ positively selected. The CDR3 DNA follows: TGTGCCAGCAGCTTAGGGGGAGCAGCTGAGACCCAGTACTTC. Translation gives CASSLGGAAETQYF.